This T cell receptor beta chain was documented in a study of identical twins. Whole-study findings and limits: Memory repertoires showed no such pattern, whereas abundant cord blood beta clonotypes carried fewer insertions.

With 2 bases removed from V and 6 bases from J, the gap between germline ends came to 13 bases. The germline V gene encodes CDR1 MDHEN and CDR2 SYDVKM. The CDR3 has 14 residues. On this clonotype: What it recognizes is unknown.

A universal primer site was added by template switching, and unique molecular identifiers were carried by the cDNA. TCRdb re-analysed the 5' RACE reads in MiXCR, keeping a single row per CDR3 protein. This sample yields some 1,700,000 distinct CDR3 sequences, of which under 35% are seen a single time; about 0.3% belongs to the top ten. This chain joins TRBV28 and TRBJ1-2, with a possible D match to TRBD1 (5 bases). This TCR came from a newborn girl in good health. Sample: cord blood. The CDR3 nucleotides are TGTGCCAGCAGTTTACCCTATACGGGGGATGGCTACACCTTC. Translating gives CASSLPYTGDGYTF.